The 29 T cell receptor beta chains listed next were all sequenced from one sample in a study of cytomegalovirus exposure and HLA in healthy donors. The PCR employed 60 Vbeta primers together with 13 Jbeta primers. Sequencing was performed with immunoSEQ multiplex PCR; in TCRdb, only in-frame clones are kept and a portion is missing. The sample has about 120,000 clones; 73% are singletons. What was sequenced was PBMCs. Receptors were obtained from a middle-aged woman in good health and CMV-seronegative.

The chain links TRBV6-4 to TRBJ2-7, with a possible D match to TRBD2 (6 bases). The CDR3 loop spans 14 amino acids. Looked up from germline, CDR1 is MRHNA and CDR2 is SNTAGT. The V end was cut by 8 bases, the J end by 0 bases, with 14 bases between. Here the CDR3 DNA reads TGTGCCAGCCTACCTAGGGACTTCTCCTACGAGCAGTACTTC. Protein product: CASLPRDFSYEQYF.

V usage is TRBV19 and J usage is TRBJ2-5; D is possibly TRBD2 (6 bases). There are 13 residues in the CDR3. Per germline, CDR1 LNHDA and CDR2 SQIVND (reference sequence). Trimming stripped 3 bases from V and 4 bases from J, with 9 bases between. CDR3 in amino acids: CASSIVSGETQYF. Written as DNA, the CDR3 is TGTGCCAGTAGTATTGTTAGCGGAGAGACCCAGTACTTC.

The V gene is TRBV4-1, the J gene TRBJ2-5, with 7 bases that match TRBD1. CDR3 length equals 16 residues. V lost 2 bases and J lost 2; bases outside the gene matches: 8. Germline-derived CDR1 and CDR2 are MGHRA and YSYEKL. Here the CDR3 reads CASSQQGTVIQETQYF. The CDR3 DNA reads as TGCGCCAGCAGCCAACAAGGGACAGTCATTCAAGAGACCCAGTACTTC.

This chain connects TRBV7-6 to TRBJ2-1; TRBD2 is a possible D gene (6 bases). Germline V gene sequence: CDR1 SGHVS, CDR2 FNYEAQ. Trimming removed 6 bases from V and 2 bases from J, with 17 bases in between. This CDR3 has 16 residues. CDR3 region: CASSHPLADTYNEQFF. In nucleotides, the CDR3 is TGTGCCAGCAGTCACCCCTTAGCGGACACCTACAATGAGCAGTTCTTC.

V is TRBV7-9 and J is TRBJ1-1; D call uncertain. This CDR3 region has 16 residues. Germline V gives CDR1 SEHNR, CDR2 FQNEAQ (reference sequence). Trimming pared 1 base from V and 0 bases from J, leaving 12 bases between. The CDR3 nucleotides are TGTGCCAGCAGCTTAGAGAGCTTGAGAGTGAACACTGAAGCTTTCTTT. Translation gives CASSLESLRVNTEAFF.

The chain carries TRBV7-9 and TRBJ2-5; TRBD2 aligns across 7 bases. Gene TRBJ2-7 matches the end of the DNA better, so the J call may be wrong. Germline CDR1 reads SEHNR; CDR2 reads FQNEAQ (reference sequence). This CDR3 spans 15 amino acids. The CDR3 DNA reads TGTGCCAGCAGCCGAGCCAAAGCGGGAATCTACGAGCAGTACTTC. This encodes CASSRAKAGIYEQYF.

About this clone itself: Other nucleotide sequences in the sample specify the same CDR3. The chain recombines TRBV4-3 with TRBJ1-5, with D perhaps matching TRBD1 (6 bases). The CDR3 loop spans 16 amino acids. CDR1 and CDR2 (germline): LGHNA, YSLEER. With 0 bases removed from V and 3 bases from J, the gap between germline ends came to 12 bases. The CDR3 is CASSQDWGHLNQPQHF. The CDR3 bases are TGCGCCAGCAGCCAAGACTGGGGACACCTCAATCAGCCCCAGCATTTT.

For the CDR3, the DNA is TGTGCCAGCAGCCACGATCTGGGGGAGGTAGTCGAAAAACTGTTTTTT. It encodes CASSHDLGEVVEKLFF. The chain couples TRBV7-8 to TRBJ1-4; D might be TRBD1 (5 bases). CDR1 SGHVS and CDR2 FQNEAQ come from the germline V gene. CDR3 size: 16 residues. Trimming took 5 bases from V and 8 from J, leaving 21 bases between them.

The chain recombines TRBV9 with TRBJ2-1; no clear D. Germline CDR1 and CDR2: SGDLS and YYNGEE. The CDR3 length is 15 residues. Trimming pared 0 bases from V and 0 bases from J, leaving 7 bases between. CDR3 region: CASSVGQDSYNEQFF. The CDR3, as DNA: TGTGCCAGCAGCGTAGGGCAGGACTCCTACAATGAGCAGTTCTTC.

The chain recombines TRBV18 with TRBJ2-1, with 7 bases matching TRBD2. The length of the CDR3 is 17 residues. Per the germline V gene, CDR1 is KGHSH and CDR2 is LQKENI. Unmatched junction bases numbered 17, after V lost 6 bases and J lost 6 bases. This chain's CDR3 is CASSPQLLGEGFNEQFF. For the CDR3, the DNA is TGTGCCAGCTCGCCCCAGTTGTTGGGGGAGGGGTTCAATGAGCAGTTCTTC. Full variable domain (remainder filled in from reference TRBV18 and TRBJ2-1): NAGVMQNPRHLVRRRGQEARLRCSPMKGHSHVYWYRQLPEEGLKFMVYLQKENIIDESGMPKERFSAEFPKEGPSILRIQQVVRGDSAAYFCASSPQLLGEGFNEQFFGPGTRLTVL.

This chain links TRBV5-6 with TRBJ1-5; D not certain. Between the trimmed V and J ends, which lost 3 bases and 4 bases, there was a span of 14 bases. Per the germline V gene, CDR1 is SGHDT and CDR2 is YYEEEE. The CDR3 is made up of 15 amino acids. As DNA, the CDR3 is TGTGCCAGCAGCTCCGGAGGAGTACTTAATCAGCCCCAGCATTTT. It translates to CASSSGGVLNQPQHF.

The chain couples TRBV29-1 to TRBJ2-1; TRBD2 aligns across 13 bases. The germline V gene encodes CDR1 SQVTM and CDR2 ANQGSEA. V trimming: 2 bases; J trimming: 10 bases; junction bases outside the gene matches: 5. This CDR3 is built from 14 residues. CDR3 region: CSVETSGRGREQFF. The CDR3 DNA reads as TGCAGCGTTGAAACTAGCGGGAGGGGTAGGGAGCAGTTCTTC.

V gene TRBV11-2 combines with J gene TRBJ2-5; TRBD1 aligns across 8 bases. This CDR3 spans 15 amino acids. Trimming removed 1 base from V and 1 base from J; junction bases left unmatched: 2. The germline V gene encodes CDR1 SGHAT and CDR2 FQNNGV. The CDR3: CASSLGQGAQETQYF. The CDR3, as DNA: TGTGCCAGCAGCTTAGGGCAGGGGGCCCAAGAGACCCAGTACTTC.

Of note for this clone: A junction end diverges from the germline sequence, so it may reflect a read error. V and J are TRBV7-2 and TRBJ2-7; 8 nucleotides align to TRBD2. CDR3 length: 12 residues. CDR1 is SGHTA and CDR2 is FQGNSA in the germline V gene. The CDR3 loop reads CASRRREGWWSF. As DNA, the CDR3 is TGTGCCAGCAGGCGACGGGAGGGATGGTGGTCCTTC.

The chain is built from TRBV7-9 and TRBJ1-6; the D gene is possibly TRBD1 (5 bases). The CDR3 runs to 17 residues. From germline, CDR1 is SEHNR and CDR2 FQNEAQ (reference sequence). Trimming shortened V by 5 bases and J by 5 bases, and 19 bases separated the two germline ends. The CDR3 here is CASSPGKGAGHNSPLHF. CDR3 nucleotides: TGTGCCAGCAGCCCAGGGAAAGGGGCCGGCCATAATTCACCCCTCCACTTT.

This chain joins TRBV7-6 and TRBJ1-2, with a tentative D call TRBD1 (5 bases). Trimming left V 5 bases short and J 4 bases short, with 11 bases between. Germline values: CDR1 SGHVS, CDR2 FNYEAQ. This CDR3 contains 13 residues. The CDR3 here is CASSGPGLYGYTF. DNA of the CDR3: TGTGCCAGCAGCGGGCCGGGACTCTATGGCTACACCTTC.

V gene TRBV21-1 combines with J gene TRBJ1-1; no check of the table's D call, TRBD1, against the DNA was made. TRBV21-1 is an annotated pseudogene. The CDR3 is made up of 12 amino acids. DNA of the CDR3: TGTGCCAGCAGCCCCCACAGGGTATCGGCTTTCTTT. Encoded protein: CASSPHRVSAFF.

J is TRBJ1-4 and V is TRBV5-1, with a tentative D call TRBD1 (6 bases). V lost 1 base and J 5 bases, leaving 12 bases between the germline ends. Germline V gives CDR1 SGHRS, CDR2 YFSETQ. The CDR3 is made up of 15 amino acids. CDR3 DNA: TGCGCCAGCAGCTTGAGGACAGCCAAAAATGAAAAACTGTTTTTT. It is translated as CASSLRTAKNEKLFF.

In its sample, this clone was seen a few times. V usage is TRBV11-2 and J usage is TRBJ1-1; D not certain. The length of the CDR3 is 13 residues. Trimming left V 6 bases short and J 1 base short, with 9 bases between. Germline loops: CDR1 SGHAT, CDR2 FQNNGV. The CDR3 region has the DNA TGTGCCAGCAGGTGGGAGACGAACACTGAAGCTTTCTTT. This encodes CASRWETNTEAFF.

The rearrangement uses TRBV5-4 and TRBJ2-5, with D possibly being TRBD1 (6 bases). V was cut by 2 bases and J by 4 bases, with 12 bases left in between. In germline, CDR1 is SGHNT, CDR2 YYREEE (reference sequence). The CDR3 totals 14 residues. CDR3 region: CASSFRAGAETQYF. The CDR3 nucleotides read TGTGCCAGCAGCTTTCGGGCAGGGGCAGAGACCCAGTACTTC.

The chain joins TRBV28 to TRBJ1-5; 7 nucleotides align to TRBD1. V lost 4 bases, J lost 5 bases, and 8 bases stayed unmatched. The CDR3 contains 15 residues. CDR1 is MDHEN and CDR2 is SYDVKM in the germline V gene. CDR3 nucleotide sequence: TGTGCCAGCAGTTACCCGGGACAGTTCGATCAGCCCCAGCATTTT. As protein: CASSYPGQFDQPQHF. Based on the CDR3 plus reference TRBV28 and TRBJ1-5, the full variable domain is DVKVTQSSRYLVKRTGEKVFLECVQDMDHENMFWYRQDPGLGLRLIYFSYDVKMKEKGDIPEGYSVSREKKERFSLILESASTNQTSMYLCASSYPGQFDQPQHFGDGTRLSIL.

The gene calls are TRBV29-1 and TRBJ1-2; no firm D call. This CDR3 spans 15 amino acids. The germline CDR1 and CDR2 sequences are SQVTM and ANQGSEA. Trimming removed 4 bases at V and 4 bases at J, with 19 bases between. The CDR3 DNA reads as TGCAGCGTTGTCGGAGTTCAGGCGGGTAGCTATGGCTACACCTTC. Protein: CSVVGVQAGSYGYTF.

CDR3 in amino acids: CSVEVAGGYEQYF. The CDR3 DNA sequence: TGCAGCGTTGAAGTAGCAGGAGGCTACGAGCAGTACTTC. J is TRBJ2-7 and V is TRBV29-1, with D perhaps TRBD2 (5 bases). The CDR3 has 13 amino acids. From germline, CDR1 is SQVTM and CDR2 ANQGSEA. V gave up 1 base and J gave up 3 bases, with 10 bases separating them.

The table lists this clone with a count of one. The gene calls are TRBV5-4 and TRBJ1-1, with D possibly TRBD1 on 5 matching bases. This CDR3 region has 14 residues. The V end lost 2 bases, the J end lost 2 bases, and 10 bases lay between the germline ends. CDR1 is SGHNT and CDR2 is YYREEE in the germline V gene (reference sequence). The CDR3 reads CASSLQVKNTEAFF. DNA for the CDR3: TGTGCCAGCAGCTTACAGGTAAAAAACACTGAAGCTTTCTTT.

This chain joins TRBV4-1 and TRBJ2-7, with D possibly being TRBD1 (6 bases). V lost 4 bases and J lost 2, with 15 bases in between. CDR1 is MGHRA and CDR2 is YSYEKL in the germline V gene. CDR3 length: 15 amino acids. The CDR3 loop reads CASSPQQGFAYEQYF. For the CDR3, the DNA is TGCGCCAGCAGCCCACAACAGGGTTTTGCCTACGAGCAGTACTTC.

This clone has only a few counts. The chain joins TRBV5-4 to TRBJ1-2, with no clear D. Trimming took 4 bases from V and 5 from J, leaving 18 bases between them. Germline V lookup: CDR1 SGHNT, CDR2 YYREEE (reference sequence). The CDR3 loop spans 15 amino acids. The CDR3 spells CASSPQAGHGYGYTF. CDR3 bases: TGTGCCAGCAGCCCCCAGGCAGGCCATGGGTATGGCTACACCTTC.

The CDR3 DNA sequence: TGCGCCAGCAGCTTGCTCTACAATGAGCAGTTCTTC. Its translation is CASSLLYNEQFF. The chain recombines TRBV5-1 with TRBJ2-1; D is undetermined. V was trimmed by 1 base and J by 3 bases, leaving 2 bases between them. The CDR3 is made up of 12 amino acids. The germline gives CDR1 SGHRS, CDR2 YFSETQ.

This clone was observed a few times. Other DNA variants within this sample encode the same CDR3. The rearrangement links TRBV4-3 to TRBJ1-4; 10 nucleotides match TRBD1. Trimming took 2 bases from V and 5 from J; bases not matched to a gene: 2. CDR3 length: 15 residues. CDR1 is LGHNA, CDR2 YSLEER, per germline. The CDR3 sequence is CASSQPGQGNEKLFF. The CDR3 coding sequence is TGCGCCAGCAGCCAACCGGGACAGGGGAATGAAAAACTGTTTTTT.

This chain links TRBV19 with TRBJ2-3; D may be TRBD1 (5 bases). CDR1 is LNHDA, CDR2 SQIVND, per germline (reference sequence). The CDR3 runs to 15 residues. V dropped 6 bases and J dropped 0 bases, with 13 bases sitting between them. As DNA, the CDR3 is TGTGCCAGTAGGGCGGACAACCCTAGCACAGATACGCAGTATTTT. Its translation is CASRADNPSTDTQYF.